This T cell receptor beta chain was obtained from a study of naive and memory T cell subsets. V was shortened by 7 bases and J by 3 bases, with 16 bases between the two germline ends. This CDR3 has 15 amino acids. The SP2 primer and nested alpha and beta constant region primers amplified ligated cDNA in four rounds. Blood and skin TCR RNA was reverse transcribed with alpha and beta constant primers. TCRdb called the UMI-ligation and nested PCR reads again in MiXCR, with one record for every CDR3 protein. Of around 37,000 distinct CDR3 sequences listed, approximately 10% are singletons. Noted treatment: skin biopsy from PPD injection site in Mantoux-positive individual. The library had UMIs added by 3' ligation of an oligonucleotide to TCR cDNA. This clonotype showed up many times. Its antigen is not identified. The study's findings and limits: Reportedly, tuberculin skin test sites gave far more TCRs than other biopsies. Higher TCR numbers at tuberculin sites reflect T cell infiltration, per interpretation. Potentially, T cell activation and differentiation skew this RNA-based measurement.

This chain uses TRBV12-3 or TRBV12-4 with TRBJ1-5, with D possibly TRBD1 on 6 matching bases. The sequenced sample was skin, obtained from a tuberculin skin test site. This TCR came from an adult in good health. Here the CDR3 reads CASKDSGAFNQPQHF. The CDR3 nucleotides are TGTGCCAGCAAGGACTCGGGGGCCTTCAATCAGCCCCAGCATTTT.